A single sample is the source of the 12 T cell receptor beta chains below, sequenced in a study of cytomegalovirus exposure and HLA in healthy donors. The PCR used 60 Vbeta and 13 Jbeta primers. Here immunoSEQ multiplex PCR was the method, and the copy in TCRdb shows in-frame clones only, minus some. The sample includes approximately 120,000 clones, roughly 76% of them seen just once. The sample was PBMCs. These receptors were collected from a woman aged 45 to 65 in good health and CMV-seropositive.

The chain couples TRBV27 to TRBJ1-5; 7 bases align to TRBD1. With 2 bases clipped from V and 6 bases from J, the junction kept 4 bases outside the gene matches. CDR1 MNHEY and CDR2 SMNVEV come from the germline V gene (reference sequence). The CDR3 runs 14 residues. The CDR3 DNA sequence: TGTGCCAGCAGTTTAAGTAGGGGGCTTCAGCCCCAGCATTTT. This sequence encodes CASSLSRGLQPQHF.

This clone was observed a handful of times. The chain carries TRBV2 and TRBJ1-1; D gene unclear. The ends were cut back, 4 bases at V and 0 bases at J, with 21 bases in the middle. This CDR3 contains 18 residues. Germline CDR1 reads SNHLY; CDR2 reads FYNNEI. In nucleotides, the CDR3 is TGTGCCAGCAGTGCCTACCGGGGTGGAACCTTCATGAACACTGAAGCTTTCTTT. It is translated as CASSAYRGGTFMNTEAFF.

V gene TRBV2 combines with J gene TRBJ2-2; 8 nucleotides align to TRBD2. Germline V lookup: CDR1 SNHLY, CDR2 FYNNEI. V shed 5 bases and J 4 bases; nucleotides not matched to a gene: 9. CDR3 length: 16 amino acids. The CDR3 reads CASSKEAGVSTGELFF. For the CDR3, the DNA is TGTGCCAGCAGTAAAGAAGCGGGGGTCAGCACCGGGGAGCTGTTTTTT.

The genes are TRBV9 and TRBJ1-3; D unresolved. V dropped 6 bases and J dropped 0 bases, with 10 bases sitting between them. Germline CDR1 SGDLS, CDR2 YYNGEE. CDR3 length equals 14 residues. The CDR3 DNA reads TGTGCCAGCACCGGGAGCGGCTCTGGAAACACCATATATTTT. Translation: CASTGSGSGNTIYF.

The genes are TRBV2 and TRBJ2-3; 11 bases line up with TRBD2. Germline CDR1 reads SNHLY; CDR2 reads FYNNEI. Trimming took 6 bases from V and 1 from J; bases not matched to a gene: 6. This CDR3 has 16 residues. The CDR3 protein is CASRPTSGSGTDTQYF. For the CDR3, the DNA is TGTGCCAGCAGGCCTACTAGCGGGAGCGGCACAGATACGCAGTATTTT.

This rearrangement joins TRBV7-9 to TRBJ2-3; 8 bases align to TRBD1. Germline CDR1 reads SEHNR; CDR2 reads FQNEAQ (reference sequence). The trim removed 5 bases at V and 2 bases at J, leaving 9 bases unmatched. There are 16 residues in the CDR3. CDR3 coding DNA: TGTGCCAGCAGCGACGTAATGCAGGGGGCCACAGATACGCAGTATTTT. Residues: CASSDVMQGATDTQYF.

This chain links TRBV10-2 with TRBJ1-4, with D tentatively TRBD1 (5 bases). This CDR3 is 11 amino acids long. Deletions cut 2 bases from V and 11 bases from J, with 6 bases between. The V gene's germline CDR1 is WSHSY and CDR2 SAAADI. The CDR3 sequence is CASSERGKLFF. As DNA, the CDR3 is TGCGCCAGCAGTGAGAGGGGTAAACTGTTTTTT.

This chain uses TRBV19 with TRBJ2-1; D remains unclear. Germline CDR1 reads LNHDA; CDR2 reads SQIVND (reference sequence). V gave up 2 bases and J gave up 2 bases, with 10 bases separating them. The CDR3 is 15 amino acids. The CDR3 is CASSILGEPYNEQFF. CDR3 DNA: TGTGCCAGTAGTATACTAGGAGAACCCTACAATGAGCAGTTCTTC.

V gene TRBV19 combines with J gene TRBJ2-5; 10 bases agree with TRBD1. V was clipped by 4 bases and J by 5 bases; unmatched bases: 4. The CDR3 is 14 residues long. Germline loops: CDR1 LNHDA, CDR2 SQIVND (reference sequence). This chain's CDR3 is CASSRDRGGETQYF. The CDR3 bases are TGTGCCAGTAGTAGGGACAGGGGAGGGGAGACCCAGTACTTC.

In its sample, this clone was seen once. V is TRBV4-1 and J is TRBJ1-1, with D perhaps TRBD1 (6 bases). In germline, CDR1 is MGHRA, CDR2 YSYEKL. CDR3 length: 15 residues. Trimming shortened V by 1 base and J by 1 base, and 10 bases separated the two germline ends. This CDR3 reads CASSQGATGNTEAFF. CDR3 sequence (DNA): TGCGCCAGCAGCCAAGGGGCGACAGGGAACACTGAAGCTTTCTTT.

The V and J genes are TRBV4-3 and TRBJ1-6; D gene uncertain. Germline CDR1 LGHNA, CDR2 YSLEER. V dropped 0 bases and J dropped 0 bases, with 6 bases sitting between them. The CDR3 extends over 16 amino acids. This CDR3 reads CASSQEVSSYNSPLHF. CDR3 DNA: TGCGCCAGCAGCCAAGAGGTCAGCTCCTATAATTCACCCCTCCACTTT.

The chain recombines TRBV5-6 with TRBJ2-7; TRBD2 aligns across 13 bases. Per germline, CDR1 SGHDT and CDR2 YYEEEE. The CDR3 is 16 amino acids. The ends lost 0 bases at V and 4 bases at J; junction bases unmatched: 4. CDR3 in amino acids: CASSLEGGLAGYEQYF. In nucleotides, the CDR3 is TGTGCCAGCAGCTTGGAGGGGGGACTAGCGGGATACGAGCAGTACTTC.